What follows are 19 T cell receptor beta chains derived from one specimen sequenced in a study of T cells in Graves' hyperthyroidism and ophthalmopathy. There were TCR beta CDR3 regions amplified from RNA transcripts. HTBI primers drove first-round RT-PCR of the TCR CDR3. Each CDR3 protein gets one entry after TCRdb re-called the multiplex PCR reads with MiXCR. The table shows roughly 570,000 distinct CDR3 sequences, with around 46% occurring only once. The material sequenced was peripheral blood or thyroid tissue (not recorded which). Receptors were obtained from an adult woman with Graves' disease, either hyperthyroidism or ophthalmopathy (not recorded which).

V is TRBV10-3 and J is TRBJ2-7, with D perhaps matching TRBD1 (5 bases). The V end was cut by 10 bases, the J end by 3 bases, with 10 bases between. The CDR3 is 11 residues long. From germline, CDR1 is ENHRY and CDR2 SYGVKD. The CDR3 DNA follows: TGTGCCACCACAGACAGCTACGAGCAGTACTTC. Amino acid sequence: CATTDSYEQYF.

Ten or more counts support this clonotype. This chain uses TRBV28 with TRBJ1-2, with D unclear. Trimming left V 5 bases short and J 5 bases short, with 6 bases between. Per the germline V gene, CDR1 is MDHEN and CDR2 is SYDVKM. The CDR3 consists of 11 residues. CDR3 nucleotides: TGTGCCAGCAGTACGGCGTATGGCTACACCTTC. Its translation is CASSTAYGYTF.

The rearrangement links TRBV7-3 to TRBJ1-1; a weak D match, TRBD1 (5 bases). Germline V lookup: CDR1 SGHTA, CDR2 FQGTGA. Deletions cut 1 base from V and 4 bases from J, with 10 bases between. The CDR3 length is 14 residues. CDR3 in amino acids: CASSLRGSTTEAFF. The DNA for the CDR3 is TGTGCCAGCAGCTTAAGGGGGTCTACCACTGAAGCTTTCTTT.

This clonotype was counted at least ten times. CDR3 loop: CASSGFVYEQYF. The CDR3 nucleotides read TGTGCCAGCAGTGGCTTTGTTTACGAGCAGTACTTC. The chain recombines TRBV2 with TRBJ2-7, with D hard to call. The CDR3 sequence is 12 residues long. Trimming pared 4 bases from V and 4 bases from J, leaving 8 bases between. Germline lookup yields CDR1 SNHLY and CDR2 FYNNEI.

This clonotype occurred many times. The CDR3 DNA reads TGCGCCAGCAGCGAACAGGGGAGGCAGTACTTC. It yields the protein CASSEQGRQYF. The chain combines TRBV4-1 with TRBJ2-7; 7 bases map to TRBD1. The CDR3 sequence is 11 residues long. Germline V gene data show CDR1 as MGHRA and CDR2 as YSYEKL. J lost 9 bases, V lost 5 bases, and 4 bases had no gene match.

This clonotype was detected many times. The V call is TRBV5-6, the J call TRBJ2-7; TRBD1 or TRBD2 may be the D gene (5 bases each). The CDR3 covers 13 residues. The germline V gene encodes CDR1 SGHDT and CDR2 YYEEEE. The V end was cut by 5 bases, the J end by 5 bases, with 14 bases between. CDR3 loop: CASRNGARDEQYF. The CDR3 DNA is TGTGCCAGCAGGAACGGGGCCAGGGACGAGCAGTACTTC.

In this sample, this clonotype turned up a few times. The V and J genes are TRBV7-3 and TRBJ1-1; D is unresolved. Germline CDR1 and CDR2: SGHTA and FQGTGA. V was cut by 6 bases and J by 7 bases, with 12 bases left in between. This CDR3 is 12 amino acids long. CDR3 protein: CASSLAGGEAFF. The CDR3 coding sequence is TGTGCCAGCAGTCTAGCGGGAGGTGAAGCTTTCTTT. Full variable domain (remainder filled in from reference TRBV7-3 and TRBJ1-1): GAGVSQTPSNKVTEKGKYVELRCDPISGHTALYWYRQSLGQGPEFLIYFQGTGAADDSGLPNDRFFAVRPEGSVSTLKIQRTERGDSAVYLCASSLAGGEAFFGQGTRLTVV.

In its sample, this clonotype was seen once. J is TRBJ1-1 and V is TRBV15; no clear D. Looked up from germline, CDR1 is LNHNV and CDR2 is YYDKDF (reference sequence). Trimming pared 10 bases from V and 5 bases from J, leaving 20 bases between. This CDR3 contains 14 residues. The CDR3 loop is CASSPGRAWTEAFF. As DNA, the CDR3 is TGTGCCAGCAGTCCCGGGAGGGCTTGGACTGAAGCTTTCTTT.

V usage is TRBV10-3 and J usage is TRBJ1-1; D may be TRBD1 (5 bases). This CDR3 region has 15 residues. V dropped 6 bases and J dropped 1 base, with 15 bases sitting between them. The germline CDR1 and CDR2 sequences are ENHRY and SYGVKD. CDR3 sequence reads: CAISRSGTRNTEAFF. In DNA, the CDR3 is TGTGCCATCAGCCGAAGTGGGACGAGGAACACTGAAGCTTTCTTT.

Of note for this clonotype: A much larger clone differs from this one at a single base, so this may be a read error. V gene TRBV30 combines with J gene TRBJ1-1; a weak D match, TRBD1 (6 bases). V gave up 0 bases and J gave up 10 bases, with 12 bases separating them. The V gene's germline CDR1 is GTSNPN and CDR2 SVGIG (reference sequence). The CDR3 has 12 residues. CDR3: CAWSVTGFGAFF. CDR3 sequence (DNA): TGTGCCTGGAGTGTCACAGGGTTCGGAGCTTTCTTT.

The CDR3 sequence: CAISEGSGSHEQYF. Here the CDR3 DNA reads TGTGCCATCAGTGAAGGTAGCGGGAGCCACGAGCAGTACTTC. V is TRBV10-3 and J is TRBJ2-7; 9 bases are shared with TRBD2. Germline CDR1 is ENHRY and CDR2 is SYGVKD. CDR3 length equals 14 residues. The V and J ends lost 3 bases and 5 bases, in that order; junction bases with no gene match: 5.

In this sample, this clonotype turned up many times. The J gene is TRBJ2-7, the V gene TRBV2; 9 bases map to TRBD1. The CDR3 is 14 amino acids. Germline V gene lookup returns CDR1 SNHLY and CDR2 FYNNEI. V was clipped by 6 bases and J by 9 bases; unmatched bases: 12. In DNA form, the CDR3 reads TGTGCCAGCAGAAGTCCGGGACAGGGAATTCGGCAGTACTTC. It codes for CASRSPGQGIRQYF.

The J gene is TRBJ2-5, the V gene TRBV5-6; no clear D. There are 11 residues in the CDR3. V shed 2 bases and J shed 5 bases, with 4 bases lying between them. Germline CDR1 SGHDT, CDR2 YYEEEE. The DNA for the CDR3 is TGTGCCAGCAGCTTCTACGAGACCCAGTACTTC. Translation: CASSFYETQYF.

This clonotype came up many times. The rearrangement uses TRBV6-1 and TRBJ2-7; TRBD1 matches 7 bases. Germline V CDR1 and CDR2: MNHNS, SASEGT. V shed 0 bases, J shed 2 bases, and the junction held 4 bases outside the gene matches. This CDR3 has 15 amino acids. This chain's CDR3 is CASSEATGNTYEQYF. CDR3 nucleotide sequence: TGTGCCAGCAGTGAAGCGACAGGGAATACCTACGAGCAGTACTTC.

V and J are TRBV11-1 and TRBJ2-3; TRBD2 agrees at 10 bases. The V gene end was trimmed by 8 bases and the J gene end by 2 bases; junction bases not matched to a gene: 19. This CDR3 is built from 19 residues. Germline CDR1 SGHAT, CDR2 FQDESV (reference sequence). As DNA, the CDR3 is TGTGCCAGCGCCCAGGGTATGGTAGCGGGAGGAGGTATCACAGATACGCAGTATTTT. Its protein product is CASAQGMVAGGGITDTQYF.

The chain uses TRBV7-9 and TRBJ2-5; tentatively, D is TRBD2 (5 bases). Looked up from germline, CDR1 is SEHNR and CDR2 is FQNEAQ (reference sequence). The V gene lost 7 bases and the J gene lost 2 bases, with 14 bases spanning the gap. The CDR3 has 14 residues. CDR3 nucleotide sequence: TGTGCCAGCACCCGGGATCGCGGGCAAGAGACCCAGTACTTC. Translation gives CASTRDRGQETQYF.

Ten or more counts support this clonotype. CDR3 DNA: TGTGCCAGCAGTGAGGTCGGGCCCCAAGAGACCCAGTACTTC. Encoded protein: CASSEVGPQETQYF. V is TRBV6-1 and J is TRBJ2-5, with D unclear. CDR1 is MNHNS, CDR2 SASEGT, per germline. The CDR3 is 14 residues long. Trimming took 3 bases from V and 1 from J, leaving 9 bases between them.

Details on this clonotype: A much larger clone lies a single base off, so this may be a read error. This chain connects TRBV7-9 to TRBJ2-5, with D tentatively TRBD1 (6 bases). With 3 bases removed from V and 9 bases from J, the gap between germline ends came to 11 bases. Looked up from germline, CDR1 is SEHNR and CDR2 is FQNEAQ (reference sequence). The CDR3 has 12 amino acids. CDR3: CASSFPEGAQYF. As DNA, the CDR3 is TGTGCCAGCAGCTTCCCCGAGGGGGCCCAGTACTTC.

The chain links TRBV29-1 to TRBJ2-7, with D possibly TRBD1 on 6 matching bases. Trimming removed 6 bases from V and 0 bases from J, with 15 bases in between. The CDR3 length is 14 residues. Germline V CDR1 and CDR2: SQVTM, ANQGSEA. CDR3 coding DNA: TGCAGCGTGGCCGGGACAAAGAGCTCCTACGAGCAGTACTTC. This gives the protein CSVAGTKSSYEQYF.